A single sample gave rise to the 7 T cell receptor beta chains below, sequenced in a study of shared clonotypes between healthy human individuals. Repertoires were generated with immunoSEQ multiplex PCR, while TCRdb's copy carries only in-frame clones and drops some. Of about 2 million clones detected, roughly 95% appear once; the ten largest clones hold around 0.13%. Sequencing used naive CD4+ T cells sorted from blood. Subset: CD45RA+ positively selected. The receptors were gathered from a man between 18 and 29 years old in good health.

Of note for this clone: The sample contains more than one DNA sequence encoding this CDR3. V gene TRBV20-1 combines with J gene TRBJ2-7; D call uncertain. V lost 2 bases to trimming and J lost 3 bases, with 5 bases between them. The CDR3 spans 11 residues. CDR1 is DFQATT, CDR2 SNEGSKA, per germline (reference sequence). The CDR3 region has the DNA TGCAGTGCTAGACAGATCTACGAGCAGTACTTC. Translation: CSARQIYEQYF.

The rearrangement joins TRBV5-5 to TRBJ2-7, with D uncertain. V lost 1 base, J lost 8 bases, and 16 bases lay in between. Germline V CDR1 and CDR2: SGHKS, YYEKEE (reference sequence). There are 14 residues in the CDR3. CDR3 sequence reads: CASSLLVSAPQQYF. As DNA, the CDR3 is TGTGCCAGCAGCTTGTTAGTGTCGGCTCCTCAGCAGTACTTC.

V gene TRBV7-8 combines with J gene TRBJ1-5; D might be TRBD1 (5 bases). V was clipped by 1 base and J by 3 bases, with 10 bases between them. This CDR3 contains 15 residues. Germline loops: CDR1 SGHVS, CDR2 FQNEAQ. The CDR3 region is CASSLGTKDNQPQHF. Here the CDR3 DNA reads TGTGCCAGCAGCTTAGGGACAAAGGACAATCAGCCCCAGCATTTT.

This clone appeared once. The chain uses TRBV7-2 and TRBJ2-7; 7 bases fit TRBD2. The CDR3 totals 14 residues. V was pared by 0 bases and J by 6 bases, with 5 bases of the junction left unmatched. Germline V gene data show CDR1 as SGHTA and CDR2 as FQGNSA. CDR3 protein: CASSLALGGPEQYF. The CDR3, as DNA: TGTGCCAGCAGCTTAGCGTTGGGAGGGCCCGAGCAGTACTTC.

The gene calls are TRBV30 and TRBJ1-4; D not resolved. CDR3 length: 17 amino acids. Deletions cut 1 base from V and 0 bases from J, with 15 bases between. Germline V gene data show CDR1 as GTSNPN and CDR2 as SVGIG (reference sequence). The DNA for the CDR3 is TGTGCCTGGAGTGACAGCAGAGCCCAAGCAACTAATGAAAAACTGTTTTTT. Protein sequence: CAWSDSRAQATNEKLFF.

The chain combines TRBV10-1 with TRBJ1-2; 7 bases line up with TRBD1. The germline gives CDR1 WNHNN, CDR2 SYGVQD (reference sequence). Trimming removed 11 bases from V and 5 bases from J; junction bases left unmatched: 8. The CDR3 runs to 12 residues. The CDR3 region has the DNA TGCGCCGGACGACAGGGTGGATATGGCTACACCTTC. Protein sequence: CAGRQGGYGYTF.

V and J are TRBV28 and TRBJ1-2; 7 bases line up with TRBD1. Germline loops: CDR1 MDHEN, CDR2 SYDVKM. The CDR3 sequence is 13 residues long. With V trimmed by 7 bases and J by 6 bases, 8 bases remained unmatched. The DNA for the CDR3 is TGTGCCAGCATCGTCAGGGGGTCGAATGGCTACACCTTC. This sequence encodes CASIVRGSNGYTF.